This T cell receptor (beta chain) was sequenced during a study of neurological immune-mediated disorders. The cDNA was synthesized by 5'RACE incorporating 10-nucleotide random UMIs. MiXCR, applied by TCRdb to the 5' RACE reads, yields one record per CDR3 protein. The sample has about 65,000 distinct CDR3 sequences; approximately 4.1% are singletons. As concerns this clonotype: No antigen is known for it.

General observations from the study: No clinical or MRI feature was associated with the multiple sclerosis repertoire cluster.

For the unsorted libraries, 2 million PBMCs stored at -80 C served as input. Trimming removed 4 bases from V and 7 bases from J; junction bases left unmatched: 7. Per germline, CDR1 DFQATT and CDR2 SNEGSKA (reference sequence). This CDR3 is built from 13 residues. The receptor was derived from a man aged 45-65 years with multiple sclerosis. The chain recombines TRBV20-1 with TRBJ2-5; 9 bases agree with TRBD2. The specimen sequenced was PBMCs. The CDR3 nucleotides read TGCAGTGCTAAGTTGGCTAGCGGGGCGACCCAGTACTTC. It yields the protein CSAKLASGATQYF.